The sequence of this TCR beta chain was determined in a study of blood T cell repertoires in COVID-19. For the study at large: The analysed material was cDNA or gDNA that came from T cells, B-cell-depleted T cells, or PBMCs.

Assignment of participants to cohorts was predicated upon participant-reported clinical history. In Cohort 3, a recovered donor had either two negative PCRs, clearance, or symptom resolution. Germline CDR1 and CDR2: SGHTS and YDEGEE. This CDR3 has 15 residues. Trimming at V came to 0 bases and at J to 5 bases, leaving 1 base not matched to a gene. Authors' analysis steps: The assay estimated nucleated cells by amplifying reference gene primers. The assay was immunoSEQ multiplex PCR, and TCRdb's table has in-frame clones only and misses some. That table supplies the V and J calls and clone size; D and trimming were determined from the DNA. Altogether 400,000 to 450,000 clones are present, 80% to 95% being singletons, with the ten largest covering roughly 0.66%.

The clonotype originates from a man aged 18-30 years who had recovered from COVID-19. The sequenced sample was PBMCs or T cells enriched from blood (not recorded which). This chain links TRBV5-8 with TRBJ1-5; 11 bases match TRBD1. The CDR3 reads CASSLGTGGYQPQHF. CDR3 bases: TGTGCCAGCAGCTTGGGGACAGGGGGCTATCAGCCCCAGCATTTT.